A selection of T cell receptor beta chains follows, all from one sample in a study of cytomegalovirus exposure and HLA in healthy donors. Repertoires were generated with immunoSEQ multiplex PCR, while TCRdb's copy carries only in-frame clones and drops some. Of fewer than 200,000 clones listed, more than 65% were seen once; the top ten hold about 2.9%. The sample consisted of PBMCs. Every receptor here comes from a woman in her thirties or forties in good health and CMV-seropositive. The CDR3 runs from the conserved cysteine through the conserved F or W. Each record gives: V gene, D gene, J gene, clone size, CDR3 DNA, CDR3 protein. A D gene is named only where the DNA matches it firmly. Only some rows state a clone size, as once, few, many or a class for expanded clones.

TRBV9,TRBD2,TRBJ2-3,NA,TGTGCCAGCAGCGTAGGCCTAGCGGGGGGCACAGATACGCAGTATTTT,CASSVGLAGGTDTQYF
TRBV7-9,NA,TRBJ2-7,NA,TGTGCCAGCAGCTTAGTTGGGAGGGGGGGCAAGTACGAGCAGTACTTC,CASSLVGRGGKYEQYF
TRBV7-9,NA,TRBJ1-1,NA,TGTGCCAGCAGCTTAAGGAGACAGGACACTGAAGCTTTCTTT,CASSLRRQDTEAFF
TRBV27,NA,TRBJ1-2,NA,TGTGCCAGCAGTATCGGACAGTCGTCTAACTATGGCTACACCTTC,CASSIGQSSNYGYTF
TRBV5-6,TRBD2,TRBJ2-1,few,TGTGCCAGCAGCTTGAGCGGGGACTCCTACAATGAGCAGTTCTTC,CASSLSGDSYNEQFF
TRBV7-9,TRBD2,TRBJ2-7,few,TGTGCCAGCAGCTCGGGACTAGCGGTCTCCTACGAGCAGTACTTC,CASSSGLAVSYEQYF
TRBV6-6,TRBD1,TRBJ2-7,few,TGTGCCAGTTGGGACAGGGCCTACGAGCAGTACTTC,CASWDRAYEQYF
TRBV19,NA,TRBJ2-3,NA,TGTGCCAGTAGTTTTAACACAGATACGCAGTATTTT,CASSFNTDTQYF
TRBV7-7,TRBD1,TRBJ2-5,NA,TGTGCTAGCAGCACCGGGACAGGGGGCGAGACCCAGTACTTC,CASSTGTGGETQYF
TRBV6-5,NA,TRBJ2-1,NA,TGTGCCAGCACCACGGGTCAGGGATGGGAGCAGTTCTTC,CASTTGQGWEQFF
TRBV14,TRBD2,TRBJ2-1,NA,TGTGCCAGCAGCCAACAAGCGGGACTCACCCTTGGCTCCTACAATGAGCAGTTCTTC,CASSQQAGLTLGSYNEQFF
TRBV4-1,NA,TRBJ2-6,NA,TGCGCCAGCAGCCAAGATTACACCACCTCTGGGGCCAACGTCCTGACTTTC,CASSQDYTTSGANVLTF
TRBV27,TRBD2,TRBJ2-7,NA,TGTGCCAGCAGCCCCTCACTAGCGAAGAGCTCCTACGAGCAGTACTTC,CASSPSLAKSSYEQYF
TRBV28,TRBD1,TRBJ2-7,NA,TGTGCCTCGGACAGGGAAGGCGAGCAGTACTTC,CASDREGEQYF
TRBV19,TRBD1,TRBJ1-5,NA,TGTGCCAGTAGTACTCAGGGGGCTCATCAGCCCCAGCATTTT,CASSTQGAHQPQHF
TRBV5-1,NA,TRBJ2-7,NA,TGCGCCAGCAGCTTGGATGGGGCGGGGAGCTCCTACGAGCAGTACTTC,CASSLDGAGSSYEQYF
TRBV6-5,NA,TRBJ2-7,NA,TGTGCCACTCTGACTGGGACGGGAGACGAGCAGTACTTC,CATLTGTGDEQYF
TRBV21-1,NA,TRBJ1-1,few,TGTGCCAGCAGCAAAGGAGAGGTGCGATGGCTGGACAGGGGGCAGAACACTGAAGCTTTCTTT,CASSKGEVRWLDRGQNTEAFF
TRBV27,TRBD1,TRBJ1-5,NA,TGTGCCAGCAGGAGCGGACAGGGGGCGTATCGGCCCCAGCATTTT,CASRSGQGAYRPQHF
TRBV6-1,NA,TRBJ1-2,few,TGTGCCAGCAGTGAAGATCACATCTATGGCTACACCTTC,CASSEDHIYGYTF
TRBV5-6,TRBD2,TRBJ2-3,NA,TGTGCCAGCAGCTCTGTGGGACTATACACAGATACGCAGTATTTT,CASSSVGLYTDTQYF
TRBV7-9,NA,TRBJ1-1,few,TGTGCCAGCAGCCTTCTTGAACAATTGAACACTGAAGCTTTCTTT,CASSLLEQLNTEAFF
TRBV28,NA,TRBJ1-2,few,TGTGCCAGCAGTTCGGGACAACGTGGCTACACCTTC,CASSSGQRGYTF
TRBV5-1,TRBD1,TRBJ2-1,NA,TGCGCCAGCAGCTTGGCCTTGGGGACAGGGAAAAACAATGAGCAGTTCTTC,CASSLALGTGKNNEQFF
TRBV6-1,TRBD2,TRBJ2-7,few,TGTGCCAGCAGTGCCAGCGGGAGGATGGGCGAGCAGTACTTC,CASSASGRMGEQYF
TRBV18,TRBD1,TRBJ1-2,NA,TGTGCCAGCTCACCGGGACAGCAGCGGGCTAACTATGGCTACACCTTC,CASSPGQQRANYGYTF
TRBV5-5,TRBD1,TRBJ1-5,NA,TGTGCCAGCAGCGTACAGGGGGGGAGCAATCAGCCCCAGCATTTT,CASSVQGGSNQPQHF
TRBV2,NA,TRBJ2-5,once,TGTGCCAGCAGAGGACAAAATGGAGAGACCCAGTACTTC,CASRGQNGETQYF
TRBV7-9,TRBD1,TRBJ1-2,NA,TGTGCCAGCAGCCCCTCCGGGACAGACAACGGCTACACCTTC,CASSPSGTDNGYTF
TRBV13,NA,TRBJ2-1,once,TGTGCCTGCCAACAGGGCCGCTCCTACAATGAGCAGTTCTTC,CACQQGRSYNEQFF
TRBV7-2,TRBD2,TRBJ2-1,NA,TGTGCCAGCACCAAGCGGTTTGGTAGCGGGGAGTACAATGAGCAGTTCTTC,CASTKRFGSGEYNEQFF
TRBV5-5,TRBD2,TRBJ2-7,once,TGTGCCAGCAGAGTGGGCCTACTAGCGGGAGGGCCCTCCTACGAGCAGTACTTC,CASRVGLLAGGPSYEQYF
TRBV6-1,TRBD1,TRBJ1-2,NA,TGTGCCAGCAGTGAACTTTGGGACAGTGCCGCGGGGGGCTACACCTTC,CASSELWDSAAGGYTF
TRBV12-5,NA,TRBJ2-1,NA,TGTGCTAGTGGTTTGGGCGGGACTTTGAATGAGCAGTTCTTC,CASGLGGTLNEQFF
TRBV6-6,NA,TRBJ1-3,NA,TGTGCCAGCAGTGCCGGGACACTCTCTGGAAACACCATATATTTT,CASSAGTLSGNTIYF
TRBV2,TRBD1,TRBJ1-1,NA,TGTGCCAGCAGCCTGACAGGGGGCTTCACTGAAGCTTTCTTT,CASSLTGGFTEAFF
TRBV19,TRBD1,TRBJ2-1,NA,TGTGCCAGTAGTATAGATGGGGGGACAGGGACCAATGAGCAGTTCTTC,CASSIDGGTGTNEQFF
TRBV14,TRBD1,TRBJ1-6,NA,TGTGCCAGCAGCCCCGACAGGGATGAGTCACCCCTCCACTTT,CASSPDRDESPLHF
TRBV27,TRBD1,TRBJ2-7,NA,TGTGCCAGCAGTTTATCACCCGGGACAGGGGCCTACGAGCAGTACTTC,CASSLSPGTGAYEQYF
TRBV6-5,NA,TRBJ1-1,NA,TGTGCCACCCTGACCGCGGGTTGGACTGAAGCTTTCTTT,CATLTAGWTEAFF
TRBV2,NA,TRBJ1-1,NA,TGTGCCAGCTCAGCCCAGAGGATGAACACTGAAGCTTTCTTT,CASSAQRMNTEAFF
TRBV5-6,NA,TRBJ2-5,once,TGTGCCAGCAGCTTTGCAGGGGGGCTCCTCGGGGAGACCCAGTACTTC,CASSFAGGLLGETQYF
TRBV10-3,NA,TRBJ1-2,NA,TGTGCCATCGGAGGATTTGGATATGGCTACACCTTC,CAIGGFGYGYTF
TRBV6-5,TRBD1,TRBJ1-2,NA,TGTGCCAGCAGTTACTCCGGACAGGGCGTCTATGGCTACACCTTC,CASSYSGQGVYGYTF
TRBV6-5,TRBD2,TRBJ2-7,NA,TGTGCCAGCATTAATAGCGGGGGGGCCTACGAGCAGTACTTC,CASINSGGAYEQYF
TRBV5-6,NA,TRBJ1-2,NA,TGTGCCAGCAGCTTGTTGGTGGGGGGGAACTATGGCTACACCTTC,CASSLLVGGNYGYTF
TRBV6-1,NA,TRBJ2-7,NA,TGTGCCAGCAGTGGTTGGCACGAGCAGTACTTC,CASSGWHEQYF
TRBV6-1,TRBD1,TRBJ2-7,NA,TGTGCCAGCAGTGATCGGACAGGGACGAATCTCTACGAGCAGTACTTC,CASSDRTGTNLYEQYF